This is a list of T cell receptor beta chains from one sample in a study of blood T cells in healthy people across ages. TCRdb redid the calling of the 5' RACE reads with MiXCR, one entry per CDR3 protein. This table holds roughly 500,000 distinct CDR3 sequences, 25% to 30% found once. The sequenced sample was blood. The source is a woman between 65 and 79 years old in good health. Each CDR3 is given with its conserved first and last residue. The D gene is left open where the match is weak. Only some rows state a clone size, as once, few, many or a class for expanded clones.

j_gene | d_gene | v_gene | abundance | CDR3nt | CDR3aa
TRBJ1-1 | . | TRBV29-1 | few | TGCAGCGGAACAGGTATGAACACTGAAGCTTTCTTT | CSGTGMNTEAFF
TRBJ1-2 | . | TRBV12-3/TRBV12-4 | few | TGTGCCAGCAGCCCCGGGGTGGCATGGGGCCACACCTTC | CASSPGVAWGHTF
TRBJ1-1 | . | TRBV9 | . | TGTGCCAGCAGTCTCGGGACGATGAACACTGAAGCTTTCTTT | CASSLGTMNTEAFF
TRBJ2-5 | TRBD1 | TRBV20-1 | few | TGCAGTGCTACCCACAGGGGGATGAGAGAGACCCAGTACTTC | CSATHRGMRETQYF
TRBJ2-7 | . | TRBV10-3 | . | TGTGCCATCAGTGCGCATAACGAGCAGTACTTC | CAISAHNEQYF
TRBJ1-2 | TRBD1 | TRBV7-2 | . | TGTGCCAGCAGCCCCAGGGGGCGGATGGGCTACACCTTC | CASSPRGRMGYTF
TRBJ2-1 | TRBD2 | TRBV9 | . | TGTGCCAGCAGACCCGATAGCGGGGGTTTGAATGAGCAGTTCTTC | CASRPDSGGLNEQFF
TRBJ2-5 | . | TRBV7-6 | few | TGTGCCAGCAGCTCTAATCTCCAAGAGACCCAGTACTTC | CASSSNLQETQYF
TRBJ2-6 | . | TRBV5-6 | few | TGTGCCAGCAGCTTGGAAACAGGGCTCATCTCTGGGGCCAACGTCCTGACTTTC | CASSLETGLISGANVLTF
TRBJ1-1 | TRBD1 | TRBV10-3 | few | TGTGCCATCAGTGAGTCGAGGGGGCGGGTGAACACTGAAGCTTTCTTT | CAISESRGRVNTEAFF
TRBJ2-5 | . | TRBV7-2 | few | TGTGCCAGCAGCTTGGCAATTGGATCCGCGAATTGGGAGACCCAGTACTTC | CASSLAIGSANWETQYF
TRBJ1-1 | TRBD1 | TRBV7-9 | . | TGTGCCAGCAGCTCGCCGGGACAGGGGGCTATGAACACTGAAGCTTTCTTT | CASSSPGQGAMNTEAFF
TRBJ2-2 | TRBD2 | TRBV2 | . | TGTGCCAGCAGGAGGACTAGCGGGGGGCTTACCGGGGAGCTGTTTTTT | CASRRTSGGLTGELFF
TRBJ2-1 | TRBD2 | TRBV20-1 | . | TGCAGTGCTAGCGTACTAGCGGGTCTAAGCTCCTGCAATGAGCAGTTCTTC | CSASVLAGLSSCNEQFF
TRBJ2-5 | . | TRBV5-5 | many | TGTGCCAGCAGCACGACAGGAGAGACCCAGTACTTC | CASSTTGETQYF
TRBJ1-1 | . | TRBV11-2 | few | TGTGCCAGCAGTCTCGGATGGGGGTTGAAGAACACTGAAGCTTTCTTT | CASSLGWGLKNTEAFF
TRBJ2-3 | TRBD2 | TRBV4-2 | few | TGTGCCAGCAGCCTCTTTAGCGGGGGGGCTTGGGCAGATACGCAGTATTTT | CASSLFSGGAWADTQYF
TRBJ1-1 | . | TRBV5-1 | . | TGCGCCAGCAGTACGGATCCCGTTGGGAACACTGAAGCTTTCTTT | CASSTDPVGNTEAFF
TRBJ1-5 | . | TRBV15 | . | TGTGCCACGAGCCCCGAGGGTAGGAGCAATCAGCCCCAGCATTTT | CATSPEGRSNQPQHF
TRBJ2-2 | TRBD1 | TRBV2 | . | TGTGCCACGGGAAACCTGGACAGGGATAGTGTCGGGGAGCTGTTTTTT | CATGNLDRDSVGELFF
TRBJ2-2 | . | TRBV7-9 | few | TGTGCCAGCAGCTTTTGGGGTCGGGTCACCGGGGAGCTGTTTTTT | CASSFWGRVTGELFF
TRBJ1-5 | . | TRBV12-3/TRBV12-4 | . | TGTGCCAGCAGTCTCTGGGGCGGCAATCAGCCCCAGCATTTT | CASSLWGGNQPQHF
TRBJ2-7 | TRBD1 | TRBV4-2 | . | TGTGCCAGCAGTCTATCATCTTCGGGACAGGGGTATTACGAGCAGTACTTC | CASSLSSSGQGYYEQYF
TRBJ2-3 | TRBD2 | TRBV9 | few | TGTGCCAGCAGCGTAGAGCGGGGGGGCACAGATACGCAGTATTTT | CASSVERGGTDTQYF
TRBJ2-3 | . | TRBV18 | . | TGTGCCAGCTCCACGGCCCTTACAGATACGCAGTATTTT | CASSTALTDTQYF
TRBJ2-3 | . | TRBV12-3/TRBV12-4 | . | TGTGCCAGCAGTTCATCCGGGTTTAGCACAGATACGCAGTATTTT | CASSSSGFSTDTQYF
TRBJ2-4 | . | TRBV7-8 | few | TGTGCCAGCAGCTGGGGGACGGCCACCATAGCCAAAAACATTCAGTACTTC | CASSWGTATIAKNIQYF
TRBJ1-2 | TRBD1 | TRBV20-1 | many | TGCAGTGCTATGGACAGGGGGCGCGGTCTTCTTGGCTACACCTTC | CSAMDRGRGLLGYTF
TRBJ2-5 | TRBD2 | TRBV5-1 | . | TGCGCCAGCAGCTTGATTAGCGGGGGACAAGAGACCCAGTACTTC | CASSLISGGQETQYF
TRBJ1-6 | TRBD1 | TRBV7-2 | few | TGTGCCAGCAGCTTAGAGGGCAGGGGGCCCCTCCACTTT | CASSLEGRGPLHF
TRBJ1-1 | . | TRBV29-1 | . | TGCAGCGTTCTTCTCCGGGACCTACGTGAAGCTTTCTTT | CSVLLRDLREAFF
TRBJ2-7 | TRBD1 | TRBV20-1 | . | TGCAGTGCTAGAGGGACAGGGGTTGCCTACGAGCAGTACTTC | CSARGTGVAYEQYF
TRBJ2-1 | . | TRBV24-1 | . | TGTGCCACCAGTGATCGGCGCAGTGAGCAGTTCTTC | CATSDRRSEQFF
TRBJ2-1 | TRBD2 | TRBV7-9 | . | TGTGCCAGCAGCCAGGGGCCCATAGCGGGGGGTGAGCAGTTCTTC | CASSQGPIAGGEQFF
TRBJ2-2 | . | TRBV7-2 | . | TGTGCCAGCAGCGTTAACACCGGGGAGCTGCTTTTT | CASSVNTGELLF
TRBJ1-1 | . | TRBV20-1 | . | TGCAGTGCTAGAAATCGAAGGGGGGACACTGAAGCTTTCTTT | CSARNRRGDTEAFF
TRBJ2-7 | TRBD1 | TRBV7-2 | few | TGTGCCAGCAGCTCTCTAACAGGGGCCTACGAGCAGTACTTC | CASSSLTGAYEQYF
TRBJ2-3 | . | TRBV6-5 | few | TGTGCCAGCAAAGGGGGGCTAGCGGAGTATTTT | CASKGGLAEYF
TRBJ2-5 | TRBD2 | TRBV7-2 | few | TGTGCCAGCAGCTTAATGCGGGGGGCAGAGACCCAGTACTTC | CASSLMRGAETQYF
TRBJ2-5 | . | TRBV27 | . | TGTGCCAGCAGTCCCCAGGGGAGGGGAGAGACCCAGTACTTC | CASSPQGRGETQYF
TRBJ2-1 | TRBD2 | TRBV4-1 | . | TGCGCCAGCAGCCACGTGACTAGCGGGGGGCGGAATGAGCAGTTCTTC | CASSHVTSGGRNEQFF
TRBJ1-4 | . | TRBV4-2 | . | TGTGCCAGCAGCGGCCGGGAAAAACTGTTTTTT | CASSGREKLFF
TRBJ2-5 | . | TRBV29-1 | . | TGCAGCGTTGTTCGCGGCCCACAAGAGACCCAGTACTTC | CSVVRGPQETQYF
TRBJ2-7 | TRBD1 | TRBV2 | . | TGTGCCAGCAGTGATGGGACAGCCTCCTACGAGCAGTACTTC | CASSDGTASYEQYF
TRBJ2-4 | . | TRBV29-1 | . | TGCAGCGTTGGGACGGCACTAGCCAAAAACATTCAGTACTTC | CSVGTALAKNIQYF
TRBJ2-7 | TRBD1 | TRBV29-1 | few | TGCAGCGTTGGGGGACAGGCGGGCGGCGAGCAGTACTTC | CSVGGQAGGEQYF
TRBJ2-1 | . | TRBV24-1 | few | TGTGCCACCAGTGATTCCGGCCGGTACAATGAGCAGTTCTTC | CATSDSGRYNEQFF
TRBJ2-5 | . | TRBV28 | few | TGTGCCAGCAGTCCCTCTTCAGGGGTCAGCATAGAGACCCAGTACTTC | CASSPSSGVSIETQYF
TRBJ2-5 | . | TRBV5-1 | many | TGCGCCAGCAGCTTAATGGAATTGGAGACCCAGTACTTC | CASSLMELETQYF
TRBJ2-5 | TRBD2 | TRBV20-1 | . | TGCAGTGCTAGAGACCCTACTAGCGGTGGTGGGGAGACCCAGTACTTC | CSARDPTSGGGETQYF
TRBJ2-5 | . | TRBV7-9 | few | TGTGCCAGCAGCCGGTCGGGATATGAGACCCAGTACTTC | CASSRSGYETQYF
TRBJ1-6 | . | TRBV9 | . | TGTGCCAGCAGCACAGGACATCCTAGGCCCTATAATTCACCCCTCCACTTT | CASSTGHPRPYNSPLHF
TRBJ2-1 | TRBD1 | TRBV7-2 | many | TGTGCCAGCAGCTCCGCCGGGACAGGGGTGTACAATGAGCAGTTCTTC | CASSSAGTGVYNEQFF
TRBJ2-1 | . | TRBV7-2 | few | TGTGCCAGCAGCTTACTGGCGGGATCGGCTGTAGGGTTCTTC | CASSLLAGSAVGFF
TRBJ1-2 | . | TRBV6-6 | few | TGTGCCAGCAGTCATGGGTTCCGGAGCTATGGCTACACCTTC | CASSHGFRSYGYTF
TRBJ2-4 | . | TRBV13 | few | TGTGCCAGCAGCCTCCGGCGGGCTCATGAAAACATTCAGTACTTC | CASSLRRAHENIQYF
TRBJ2-3 | TRBD2 | TRBV29-1 | . | TGCAGCGTTGTGTCTAGCGGGGGGGCACCAGATACGCAGTATTTT | CSVVSSGGAPDTQYF
TRBJ2-1 | TRBD2 | TRBV10-3 | few | TGTGCCATCAGTAAAGCGGGGGGTAACTCCTACAATGAGCAGTTCTTC | CAISKAGGNSYNEQFF
TRBJ2-5 | . | TRBV20-1 | . | TGCAGTGCTGCGGACAGAGAAGTAGAGACCCAGTACTTC | CSAADREVETQYF